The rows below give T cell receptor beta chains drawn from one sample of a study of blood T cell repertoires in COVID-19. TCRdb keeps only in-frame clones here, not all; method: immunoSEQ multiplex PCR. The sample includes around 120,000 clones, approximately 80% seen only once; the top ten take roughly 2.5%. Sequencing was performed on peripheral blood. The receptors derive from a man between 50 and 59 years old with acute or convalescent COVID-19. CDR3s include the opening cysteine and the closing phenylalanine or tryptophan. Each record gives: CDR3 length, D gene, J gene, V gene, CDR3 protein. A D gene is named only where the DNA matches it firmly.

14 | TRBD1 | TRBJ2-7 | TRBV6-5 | CASSPGTGFSEQYF
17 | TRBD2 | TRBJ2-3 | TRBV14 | CASSQDYLAGFTDTQYF
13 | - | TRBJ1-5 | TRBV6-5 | CASNWQFNQPQHF
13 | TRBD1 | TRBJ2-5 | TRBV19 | CASSIGQGETQYF
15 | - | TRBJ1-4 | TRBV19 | CASSIDRRWDEKLFF
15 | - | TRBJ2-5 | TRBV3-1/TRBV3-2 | CASSQEGWLGETQYF
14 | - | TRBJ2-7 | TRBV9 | CASSVNSVSYEQYF
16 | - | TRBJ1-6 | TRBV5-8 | CASSGGTNLHDSPLHF
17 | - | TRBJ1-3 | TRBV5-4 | CASSPYTGPGSGNTIYF
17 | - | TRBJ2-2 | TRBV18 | CASSPPSGGNSFGELFF
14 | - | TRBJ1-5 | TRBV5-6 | CASSFAGDNQPQHF
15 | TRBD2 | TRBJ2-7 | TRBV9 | CASSVGETSGGEQYF
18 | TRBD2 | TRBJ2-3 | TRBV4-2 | CASSPLKSSGGGTDTQYF
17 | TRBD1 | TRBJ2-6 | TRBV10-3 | CAISDRDRESGANVLTF
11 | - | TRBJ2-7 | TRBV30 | CAWSRGYEQYF
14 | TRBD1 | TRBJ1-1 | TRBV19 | CASTAGTENTEAFF
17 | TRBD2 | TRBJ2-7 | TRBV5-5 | CASSLGTSGGLAYEQYF
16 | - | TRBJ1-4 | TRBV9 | CASSPEVGWRDEKLFF
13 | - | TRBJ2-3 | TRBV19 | CASSIGPTDTQYF
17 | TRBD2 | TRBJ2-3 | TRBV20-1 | CSASASGGAGPTDTQYF
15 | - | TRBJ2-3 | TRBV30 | CAWSSWDTSTDTQYF
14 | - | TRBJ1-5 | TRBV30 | CAWSGGFYTQPQHF
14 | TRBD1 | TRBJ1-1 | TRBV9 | CASSRGQANTEAFF
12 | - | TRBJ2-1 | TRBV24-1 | CATSAEIDEQFF
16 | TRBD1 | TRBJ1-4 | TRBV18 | CASSPKDRATNEKLFF
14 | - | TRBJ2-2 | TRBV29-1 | CSGRGRENTGELFF
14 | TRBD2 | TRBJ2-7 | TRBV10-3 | CAIRTGTSGYEQYF
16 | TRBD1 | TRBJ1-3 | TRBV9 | CASSLDRESSGNTIYF
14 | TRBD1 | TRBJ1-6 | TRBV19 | CASSTGQYNSPLHF
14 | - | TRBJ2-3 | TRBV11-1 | CASSKAVRLDTQYF
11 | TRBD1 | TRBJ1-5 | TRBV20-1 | CSAKGAQPQHF
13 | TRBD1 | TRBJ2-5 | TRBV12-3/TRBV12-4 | CASSLDRWETQYF
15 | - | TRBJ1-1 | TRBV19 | CASSTTGTGGTEAFF
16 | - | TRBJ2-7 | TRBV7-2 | CASSLEGGKAEHEQYF
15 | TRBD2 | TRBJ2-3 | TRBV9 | CASSALLAGRDTQYF
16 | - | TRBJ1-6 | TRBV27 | CASSPYLGVQNSPLHF
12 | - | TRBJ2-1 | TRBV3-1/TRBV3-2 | CASSQDQLAKFF
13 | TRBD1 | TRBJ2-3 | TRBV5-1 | CASRGQTTDTQYF
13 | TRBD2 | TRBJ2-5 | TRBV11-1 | CASSPGGYETQYF
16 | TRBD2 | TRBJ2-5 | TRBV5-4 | CASSPGTSGGRKTQYF
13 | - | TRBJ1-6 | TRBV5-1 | CASSLDRASPLHF
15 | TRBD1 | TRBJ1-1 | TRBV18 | CASSPTADRGTEAFF
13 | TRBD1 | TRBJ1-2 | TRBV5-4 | CASSLEDRAGYTF
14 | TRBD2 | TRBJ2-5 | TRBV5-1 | CASSFSSGRETQYF
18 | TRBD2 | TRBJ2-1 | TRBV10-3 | CAISESGLADYSYNEQFF
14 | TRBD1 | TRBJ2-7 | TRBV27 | CASSLHQGALEQYF
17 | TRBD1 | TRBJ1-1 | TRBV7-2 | CASSPRRGQGGITEAFF